These T cell receptor beta chains were read from a single sample in a study of T cells after yellow fever vaccination. TCRdb re-derived calls from the 5' RACE reads in MiXCR, one entry per CDR3 protein. There are some 300,000 distinct CDR3 sequences in the sample; approximately 10% occur only once, and about 3.5% lies in the top ten. The source was CD4+ T cells sorted from PBMCs, collected 5 days after the yellow fever booster vaccination. All receptors come from a young man who received the YFV17D yellow fever vaccine. Both conserved end residues are part of each CDR3. A D gene is named only where the DNA matches it firmly. The size of a clone is reported for some rows only, either as once, few or many, or as a class for expanded clones.

>.|few|TRBV6-5|TRBJ1-3
CASSYSSAPVSGNTIYF
TGTGCCAGCAGTTACTCGTCAGCCCCTGTCTCTGGAAACACCATATATTTT
>.|.|TRBV15|TRBJ2-2
CATRDRTITGELFF
TGTGCCACCAGGGACAGAACAATTACCGGGGAGCTGTTTTTT
>.|once|TRBV6-2/TRBV6-3|TRBJ1-5
CASRHWGQPQHF
TGTGCCAGCAGGCACTGGGGTCAGCCCCAGCATTTT
>.|.|TRBV10-3|TRBJ1-5
CAISGSPSEVQPQHF
TGTGCCATCAGTGGTTCTCCATCGGAGGTTCAGCCCCAGCATTTT
>.|many|TRBV24-1|TRBJ2-1
CATRCHLHEQFF
TGTGCCACCAGGTGCCATCTTCATGAGCAGTTCTTC
>.|few|TRBV5-1|TRBJ2-1
CASSLRQGLSSYNEQFF
TGCGCCAGCAGCCTTCGACAGGGACTGAGCTCCTACAATGAGCAGTTCTTC
>.|few|TRBV24-1|TRBJ2-2
CATSDPSRFGELFF
TGTGCCACCAGTGATCCATCCCGGTTCGGGGAGCTGTTTTTT
>TRBD1|many|TRBV6-6|TRBJ2-7
CASSNGRGRGMYEQYF
TGTGCCAGCAGTAACGGCAGGGGGCGCGGAATGTACGAGCAGTACTTC
>.|few|TRBV20-1|TRBJ2-1
CSATSSGNNEQFF
TGCAGTGCTACTAGTAGCGGAAACAATGAGCAGTTCTTC
>.|few|TRBV19|TRBJ2-1
CASSPPGPQSSYNEQFF
TGTGCCAGTAGTCCCCCGGGACCCCAAAGCTCCTACAATGAGCAGTTCTTC
>TRBD1|.|TRBV2|TRBJ2-5
CASRDRAGVETQYF
TGTGCCAGTAGGGACAGGGCAGGAGTAGAGACCCAGTACTTC
>TRBD1|.|TRBV5-1|TRBJ2-1
CASSPQGASYNEQFF
TGCGCCAGCAGCCCGCAGGGGGCTTCTTACAATGAGCAGTTCTTC
>TRBD1|once|TRBV7-6|TRBJ2-5
CASSQGQGALKETQYF
TGTGCCAGCAGCCAGGGGCAGGGGGCGCTAAAAGAGACCCAGTACTTC
>TRBD1|.|TRBV7-9|TRBJ2-3
CASSDRDRGYSDTQYF
TGTGCCAGCAGCGACCGGGACAGGGGTTATTCAGATACGCAGTATTTT
>.|few|TRBV4-2|TRBJ2-5
CASSQDGGGEETQYF
TGTGCCAGCAGCCAAGATGGGGGGGGCGAAGAGACCCAGTACTTC
>.|few|TRBV12-3/TRBV12-4|TRBJ1-5
CASQARGFQPQHF
TGTGCCAGCCAGGCCAGGGGTTTCCAGCCCCAGCATTTT
>.|few|TRBV6-6|TRBJ2-5
CASSTTAQETQYF
TGTGCCAGCAGTACGACGGCCCAAGAGACCCAGTACTTC
>.|.|TRBV5-1|TRBJ2-3
CASSANTGTDTQYF
TGCGCCAGCAGTGCCAACACGGGGACAGATACGCAGTATTTT
>.|few|TRBV12-3/TRBV12-4|TRBJ1-3
CASSLQGRNTIYF
TGTGCCAGCAGTTTACAGGGGCGAAACACCATATATTTT
>.|.|TRBV18|TRBJ1-4
CASSQATNEKLFF
TGTGCCAGCTCGCAGGCAACTAATGAAAAACTGTTTTTT
>TRBD2|.|TRBV7-2|TRBJ2-3
CASSPGGSAGTQYF
TGTGCCAGCAGCCCGGGAGGGTCAGCCGGCACGCAGTATTTT
>TRBD1|.|TRBV20-1|TRBJ2-2
CSALGQGVRGELFF
TGCAGTGCCCTGGGACAGGGGGTCCGCGGGGAGCTGTTTTTT
>TRBD1|.|TRBV30|TRBJ2-1
CAWSVATGGQFF
TGTGCCTGGAGTGTAGCAACAGGGGGACAGTTCTTC
>.|few|TRBV3-1|TRBJ2-1
CASSQGGASEQFF
TGTGCCAGCAGCCAAGGAGGCGCTAGTGAGCAGTTCTTC
>.|few|TRBV7-9|TRBJ1-1
CASSLTLQGDTEAFF
TGTGCCAGCTCCCTTACCCTCCAAGGGGACACTGAAGCTTTCTTT
>.|many|TRBV6-1|TRBJ1-2
CASSAGTTNYGYTF
TGTGCCAGCAGCGCCGGGACAACCAACTATGGCTACACCTTC
>.|.|TRBV9|TRBJ1-2
CASSVAPGGGYGYTF
TGTGCCAGCAGCGTAGCCCCCGGGGGGGGCTATGGCTACACCTTC
>.|few|TRBV6-2/TRBV6-3|TRBJ2-5
CASSSSETQYF
TGTGCCAGCAGTTCGTCAGAGACCCAGTACTTC
>TRBD2|many|TRBV23-1|TRBJ2-7
CASSQSTAGEQYF
TGCGCCAGCAGTCAATCGACAGCGGGGGAGCAGTACTTC
>.|few|TRBV7-2|TRBJ1-2
CASNPPGGAGYGYTF
TGTGCCAGCAACCCCCCAGGAGGGGCGGGCTATGGCTACACCTTC
>TRBD1|.|TRBV7-6|TRBJ1-1
CASSPISRDRVGPEAFF
TGTGCCAGCAGCCCCATTTCCCGGGACAGGGTTGGCCCTGAAGCTTTCTTT
>.|.|TRBV5-1|TRBJ1-1
CASSLGWGDTEAFF
TGCGCCAGCTCCTTAGGGTGGGGGGACACTGAAGCTTTCTTT
>.|few|TRBV19|TRBJ2-3
CASSIKDTQYF
TGTGCCAGTAGTATTAAGGATACGCAGTATTTT
>TRBD1|many|TRBV20-1|TRBJ2-7
CSARSSTQGATYEQYF
TGCAGTGCTAGATCCTCTACTCAGGGGGCCACCTACGAGCAGTACTTC
>.|many|TRBV6-6|TRBJ2-5
CASSYSTKGGETQYF
TGTGCCAGCAGTTACTCTACGAAGGGGGGAGAGACCCAGTACTTC
>.|many|TRBV6-2/TRBV6-3|TRBJ2-7
CASSYLRGAAVEQYF
TGTGCCAGCAGCTACTTACGAGGAGCCGCGGTCGAGCAGTACTTC
>TRBD2|few|TRBV12-3/TRBV12-4|TRBJ2-1
CASNSGGLAGGEQFF
TGTGCCAGCAATTCAGGGGGACTAGCGGGCGGTGAGCAGTTCTTC
>.|.|TRBV28|TRBJ2-3
CASSLTSTPDTQYF
TGTGCCAGCAGTTTAACTTCCACTCCAGATACGCAGTATTTT
>TRBD1|few|TRBV4-3|TRBJ2-2
CASSHDRATGELFF
TGCGCCAGCAGCCACGACAGGGCAACCGGGGAGCTGTTTTTT
>.|many|TRBV6-6|TRBJ2-1
CASSPGNNEQFF
TGTGCCAGCAGTCCCGGAAACAATGAGCAGTTCTTC
>.|.|TRBV10-3|TRBJ1-2
CAIPDQLGYGYTF
TGTGCCATCCCTGACCAACTCGGCTATGGCTACACCTTC
>TRBD2|few|TRBV6-5|TRBJ2-2
CASRGLAGVNTGELFF
TGTGCCAGCAGGGGACTAGCGGGGGTGAACACCGGGGAGCTGTTTTTT
>.|.|TRBV29-1|TRBJ1-2
CSVAGTTMYGYTF
TGCAGCGTTGCCGGGACGACGATGTATGGCTACACCTTC
>.|.|TRBV6-2/TRBV6-3|TRBJ1-5
CASASSYQPQHF
TGTGCCAGCGCTTCCTCCTATCAGCCCCAGCATTTT
>.|.|TRBV7-2|TRBJ2-7
CASSSTTGTSFEQYF
TGTGCCAGCAGCTCAACGACAGGGACTAGTTTCGAGCAGTACTTC
>TRBD2|many|TRBV10-3|TRBJ2-2
CAISDLPGGDGGELFF
TGTGCCATCAGTGACCTTCCGGGGGGGGACGGAGGGGAGCTGTTTTTT
>TRBD1|.|TRBV20-1|TRBJ1-5
CSARAWDRGSNQPQHF
TGCAGTGCTAGGGCTTGGGACAGGGGTAGCAATCAGCCCCAGCATTTT
>TRBD2|.|TRBV11-3|TRBJ2-1
CASSPGLGSSHEQFF
TGTGCCAGCAGCCCCGGACTAGGTAGTTCCCATGAGCAGTTCTTC
>.|.|TRBV9|TRBJ2-2
CASSPLRAGELFF
TGTGCCAGCAGCCCCCTGAGAGCCGGGGAGCTGTTTTTT
>.|few|TRBV20-1|TRBJ1-2
CSASSPDKQNLGSGYTF
TGCAGTGCTAGCTCCCCGGACAAACAGAACCTCGGAAGCGGCTACACCTTC
>.|.|TRBV9|TRBJ2-5
CASSVSPLTVQETQYF
TGTGCCAGCAGCGTATCCCCCTTGACAGTGCAAGAGACCCAGTACTTC
>.|.|TRBV20-1|TRBJ2-1
CSASSSVGQEQFF
TGCAGTGCTTCCTCAAGCGTGGGTCAGGAGCAGTTCTTC
>.|.|TRBV7-2|TRBJ1-2
CASSLEVTYGYTF
TGTGCCAGCAGTTTAGAGGTGACCTATGGCTACACCTTC